What follows are 12 T cell receptor beta chains derived from one specimen sequenced in a study of blood T cell repertoires in COVID-19. Only in-frame clones appear in the TCRdb table, and some are missing; sequencing was by immunoSEQ multiplex PCR. This table holds a few hundred thousand clones, 85% found once. Sequenced sample: peripheral blood. Receptors originate from a man in his forties with acute or convalescent COVID-19.

This rearrangement joins TRBV9 to TRBJ1-2; D unclear. The CDR3 consists of 16 residues. Germline V lookup: CDR1 SGDLS, CDR2 YYNGEE. The V and J ends lost 0 bases and 0 bases respectively, with 12 bases between them. CDR3 in amino acids: CASSVGAGPANYGYTF. The CDR3 DNA follows: TGTGCCAGCAGCGTAGGGGCGGGCCCAGCTAACTATGGCTACACCTTC.

V usage is TRBV10-3 and J usage is TRBJ1-3, with TRBD1 identical over 8 bases. Germline trimming cut 6 bases from V and 2 bases from J; bases unmatched to any gene: 3. The CDR3 loop spans 14 amino acids. Germline V lookup: CDR1 ENHRY, CDR2 SYGVKD. In DNA form, the CDR3 reads TGTGCCATCAGATCACAGGGGGCTGGAAACACCATATATTTT. This encodes CAIRSQGAGNTIYF.

The CDR3: CASSRQGNNSPLHF. The CDR3 DNA follows: TGTGCCAGCAGTCGACAGGGAAATAATTCACCCCTCCACTTT. The rearrangement joins TRBV6-5 to TRBJ1-6; TRBD1 aligns across 7 bases. Trimming removed 5 bases from V and 5 bases from J; junction bases left unmatched: 3. Germline CDR1 reads MNHEY; CDR2 reads SVGAGI. The CDR3 covers 14 residues.

In this sample, this clone turned up a few times. This chain uses TRBV7-8 with TRBJ1-1; D perhaps matches TRBD1 (6 bases). V was shortened by 2 bases and J by 1 base, with 11 bases between the two germline ends. This CDR3 contains 15 residues. Germline V gene lookup returns CDR1 SGHVS and CDR2 FQNEAQ. CDR3 nucleotide sequence: TGTGCCAGCAGCTTACGGGGACAACCGAACACTGAAGCTTTCTTT. Translating it yields CASSLRGQPNTEAFF.

The V gene is TRBV3-1 (or the pseudogene TRBV3-2), the J gene TRBJ2-7; 7 bases match TRBD1. Trimming removed 8 bases from V and 1 base from J; junction bases left unmatched: 8. The germline V gene encodes CDR1 LGHDT and CDR2 YNNKEL (reference sequence). This CDR3 is 14 amino acids long. CDR3 sequence: CASAPGRGSYEQYF. The DNA for the CDR3 is TGTGCCAGCGCCCCGGGCAGGGGGTCCTACGAGCAGTACTTC.

The chain is built from TRBV5-4 and TRBJ1-1; the D gene is possibly TRBD1 (6 bases). The germline CDR1 and CDR2 sequences are SGHNT and YYREEE (reference sequence). The CDR3 sequence is 13 residues long. Deletions cut 4 bases from V and 7 bases from J, with 14 bases between. CDR3 in amino acids: CASSTPGVSEAFF. The CDR3 nucleotides read TGTGCCAGCAGCACCCCAGGGGTCAGTGAAGCTTTCTTT.

A few counts support this clone. CDR3 protein: CASSISGIYNEQFF. CDR3 DNA: TGTGCCAGTAGTATCTCGGGAATCTACAATGAGCAGTTCTTC. The V gene is TRBV19, the J gene TRBJ2-1, with D possibly TRBD2 on 5 matching bases. The ends were cut back, 3 bases at V and 3 bases at J, with 9 bases in the middle. The CDR3 spans 14 residues. Germline CDR1 reads LNHDA; CDR2 reads SQIVND (reference sequence). Filled out from reference TRBV19 and TRBJ2-1, the complete variable domain reads DGGITQSPKYLFRKEGQNVTLSCEQNLNHDAMYWYRQDPGQGLRLIYYSQIVNDFQKGDIAEGYSVSREKKESFPLTVTSAQKNPTAFYLCASSISGIYNEQFFGPGTRLTVL.

This chain connects TRBV28 to TRBJ2-2; 9 nucleotides agree with TRBD1. J lost 6 bases, V lost 6 bases, and 11 bases had no gene match. Looked up from germline, CDR1 is MDHEN and CDR2 is SYDVKM. CDR3 size: 16 residues. This CDR3 reads CASSSQGTGRAGELFF. Here the CDR3 DNA reads TGTGCCAGCAGCTCTCAGGGGACAGGGCGGGCCGGGGAGCTGTTTTTT.

J is TRBJ1-2 and V is TRBV7-9, with D perhaps matching TRBD1 (6 bases). The V end was cut by 6 bases, the J end by 7 bases, with 21 bases between. CDR3 length: 15 amino acids. Germline-derived CDR1 and CDR2 are SEHNR and FQNEAQ (reference sequence). CDR3 amino acids: CASRLGGASDSGYTF. The CDR3 DNA is TGTGCCAGCAGACTAGGGGGGGCCTCGGATAGTGGCTACACCTTC.

The chain is built from TRBV19 and TRBJ2-1; 7 nucleotides line up with TRBD2. The CDR3 extends over 14 amino acids. The germline gives CDR1 LNHDA, CDR2 SQIVND (reference sequence). V was pared by 1 base and J by 6 bases, with 3 bases of the junction left unmatched. The DNA for the CDR3 is TGTGCCAGTAGTATAGGTGAGCGGGGCAATGAGCAGTTCTTC. Translating it yields CASSIGERGNEQFF.

The gene calls are TRBV19 and TRBJ2-7; 10 nucleotides agree with TRBD2. Germline-derived CDR1 and CDR2 are LNHDA and SQIVND (reference sequence). CDR3 length: 15 amino acids. V lost 4 bases, J lost 4 bases, and 7 bases stayed unmatched. CDR3 nucleotides: TGTGCCAGTAGTACAGGACTAGCGGAATTTTACGAGCAGTACTTC. It codes for CASSTGLAEFYEQYF.

This clone turned up a few times. The gene calls are TRBV5-1 and TRBJ2-1; 15 nucleotides match TRBD2. CDR1 and CDR2 (germline): SGHRS, YFSETQ. This CDR3 spans 17 amino acids. V dropped 4 bases and J dropped 9; count of bases not matched to a gene: 11. The CDR3 nucleotides read TGCGCCAGCAGCGGCGGACTAGCGGGGGGGCTTTCGAGTGAGCAGTTCTTC. It yields the protein CASSGGLAGGLSSEQFF.